Listed here are 18 T cell receptor beta chains from one sample, sequenced in a study of blood T cell repertoires in COVID-19. The repertoire was sequenced with immunoSEQ multiplex PCR; TCRdb's copy has only in-frame clones and lacks some. The data contain about 53,000 clones, 80% to 85% of them singletons. The material sequenced was peripheral blood. Every receptor here comes from a woman aged 80 or older with COVID-19, enrolled during active disease.

The chain combines TRBV6-5 with TRBJ2-2; 9 bases match TRBD1. V was pared by 7 bases and J by 3 bases, with 6 bases of the junction left unmatched. CDR3 length: 15 residues. Per germline, CDR1 MNHEY and CDR2 SVGAGI. The CDR3 is CASNRGTGYTGELFF. In nucleotides, the CDR3 is TGTGCCAGCAATCGGGGGACAGGGTACACCGGGGAGCTGTTTTTT.

There are a few counts of this clone. The chain is built from TRBV9 and TRBJ2-2, with TRBD2 matching 7 bases. This CDR3 is 14 amino acids long. Germline CDR1 SGDLS, CDR2 YYNGEE. V lost 4 bases, J lost 7 bases, and 7 bases stayed unmatched. CDR3 amino acids: CASSTPPGGGELFF. CDR3 nucleotides: TGTGCCAGCAGCACCCCTCCGGGGGGCGGGGAGCTGTTTTTT.

V and J are TRBV29-1 and TRBJ1-1, with 7 positions matching TRBD1. There are 14 residues in the CDR3. The V segment lost 6 bases and the J segment 0 bases; nucleotides outside the gene matches: 7. The germline gives CDR1 SQVTM, CDR2 ANQGSEA. The CDR3 loop reads CSVPSTGLNTEAFF. CDR3 nucleotides: TGCAGCGTGCCGTCGACAGGGCTGAACACTGAAGCTTTCTTT.

This chain links TRBV19 with TRBJ1-1; the D is unclear. Germline V gene sequence: CDR1 LNHDA, CDR2 SQIVND (reference sequence). Trimming pared 5 bases from V and 3 bases from J, leaving 13 bases between. The CDR3 loop spans 14 amino acids. Written as DNA, the CDR3 is TGTGCCAGTAGTTTCTCCTTCCGGGACACTGAAGCTTTCTTT. Its translation is CASSFSFRDTEAFF.

The V call is TRBV14, the J call TRBJ1-3; TRBD1 aligns across 9 bases. V lost 6 bases to trimming and J lost 3 bases; unmatched junction nucleotides: 9. CDR1 SGHDN and CDR2 FVKESK come from the germline V gene. The CDR3 has 16 residues. The CDR3: CASRTSGTGFGNTIYF. The CDR3 DNA follows: TGTGCCAGCAGAACCTCCGGGACAGGGTTTGGAAACACCATATATTTT.

The chain has TRBV5-5 and TRBJ2-1, with TRBD1 matching over 7 bases. Trimming took 6 bases from V and 4 from J; bases not matched to a gene: 4. The CDR3 is 13 amino acids. CDR1 is SGHKS and CDR2 is YYEKEE in the germline V gene (reference sequence). The CDR3 coding sequence is TGTGCCAGCATCGGGACAGAATACAATGAGCAGTTCTTC. Translated, it gives CASIGTEYNEQFF.

The rearrangement uses TRBV28 and TRBJ1-1; D unclear. Germline-derived CDR1 and CDR2 are MDHEN and SYDVKM. V lost 10 bases and J lost 4, with 13 bases in between. The CDR3 is 12 residues long. The CDR3 loop reads CATKPHGTEAFF. The CDR3 nucleotides read TGTGCCACTAAGCCCCATGGCACTGAAGCTTTCTTT. Full variable domain (missing parts from reference TRBV28 and TRBJ1-1): DVKVTQSSRYLVKRTGEKVFLECVQDMDHENMFWYRQDPGLGLRLIYFSYDVKMKEKGDIPEGYSVSREKKERFSLILESASTNQTSMYLCATKPHGTEAFFGQGTRLTVV.

The chain couples TRBV23-1 to TRBJ2-1, with 7 positions matching TRBD2. TRBV23-1 falls under the ORF class, with uncertain function. The CDR3 consists of 12 residues. Trimming removed 4 bases from V and 8 bases from J; junction bases left unmatched: 2. The CDR3 is CASSRGGHEQFF. DNA of the CDR3: TGCGCCAGCAGTCGCGGGGGACATGAGCAGTTCTTC.

V gene TRBV27 combines with J gene TRBJ2-5, with 8 bases matching TRBD2. The CDR3 is made up of 14 amino acids. With V trimmed by 3 bases and J by 5 bases, 5 bases remained unmatched. Germline loops: CDR1 MNHEY, CDR2 SMNVEV (reference sequence). Written as DNA, the CDR3 is TGTGCCAGCAGTTTTATAGCGGGACGGGAGACCCAGTACTTC. It encodes CASSFIAGRETQYF.

The J gene is TRBJ2-7, the V gene TRBV15; TRBD2 matches 8 bases. The length of the CDR3 is 15 residues. Germline-derived CDR1 and CDR2 are LNHNV and YYDKDF (reference sequence). With 0 bases clipped from V and 4 bases from J, the junction kept 5 bases outside the gene matches. The CDR3 sequence is CATSREASGSYEQYF. The CDR3 nucleotides are TGTGCCACCAGCAGAGAGGCTAGCGGGTCTTACGAGCAGTACTTC. Combining the CDR3 with reference TRBV15 and TRBJ2-7 gives the whole variable domain DAMVIQNPRYQVTQFGKPVTLSCSQTLNHNVMYWYQQKSSQAPKLLFHYYDKDFNNEADTPDNFQSRRPNTSFCFLDIRSPGLGDTAMYLCATSREASGSYEQYFGPGTRLTVT.

The gene calls are TRBV18 and TRBJ2-7; 7 nucleotides match TRBD2. The trim removed 4 bases at V and 3 bases at J, leaving 9 bases unmatched. CDR3 length: 15 amino acids. The germline gives CDR1 KGHSH, CDR2 LQKENI. The CDR3 sequence: CASSQLTSELYEQYF. The CDR3 region has the DNA TGTGCCAGCTCACAACTAACTAGCGAGCTCTACGAGCAGTACTTC.

This clone was seen a single time. J is TRBJ2-7 and V is TRBV6-6; maybe TRBD2 (7 bases). V was shortened by 5 bases and J by 2 bases, with 13 bases between the two germline ends. CDR3 length: 14 residues. The germline CDR1 and CDR2 sequences are MNHNY and SVGAGI (reference sequence). CDR3 nucleotides: TGTGCCAGCAGTGATCTGGGGGGGCCCTACGAGCAGTACTTC. Translation gives CASSDLGGPYEQYF.

The V call is TRBV6-2 or TRBV6-3, the J call TRBJ2-5, with 9 nucleotides matching TRBD2. V shed 3 bases and J 4 bases; nucleotides not matched to a gene: 6. Germline CDR1 MNHEY, CDR2 SVGEGT. The CDR3 runs to 15 residues. CDR3 residues: CASSYAGGPGETQYF. In DNA, the CDR3 is TGTGCCAGCAGTTATGCGGGAGGGCCGGGAGAGACCCAGTACTTC.

The rearrangement joins TRBV19 to TRBJ1-4, with 7 nucleotides matching TRBD1. Germline V gene sequence: CDR1 LNHDA, CDR2 SQIVND (reference sequence). The CDR3 length is 16 residues. V dropped 5 bases and J dropped 8; count of bases not matched to a gene: 14. As DNA, the CDR3 is TGTGCCAGTAGTCCCCCTCACGTGGGACAGAGAGAAAAACTGTTTTTT. Residues: CASSPPHVGQREKLFF.

This rearrangement joins TRBV10-3 to TRBJ1-1; D may be TRBD1 (5 bases). There are 15 residues in the CDR3. Per germline, CDR1 ENHRY and CDR2 SYGVKD. V was shortened by 6 bases and J by 2 bases, with 16 bases between the two germline ends. The CDR3 region is CAISDQGGINTEAFF. CDR3 coding DNA: TGTGCCATCAGCGACCAGGGAGGGATAAACACTGAAGCTTTCTTT.

The chain recombines TRBV3-1 (or the pseudogene TRBV3-2) with TRBJ1-1, with D uncertain. The CDR3 is 19 residues long. The ends were cut back, 1 base at V and 1 base at J, with 22 bases in the middle. Per the germline V gene, CDR1 is LGHDT and CDR2 is YNNKEL (reference sequence). CDR3 sequence (DNA): TGTGCCAGCAGCCAAGTCAGTTGGTCGGGTCGTGGGTGGAACACTGAAGCTTTCTTT. It specifies CASSQVSWSGRGWNTEAFF.

This rearrangement joins TRBV7-3 to TRBJ2-3; no definite D call. Trimming cost V 1 base and J 0 bases, with 8 bases left between them. In germline, CDR1 is SGHTA, CDR2 FQGTGA. CDR3 length: 15 amino acids. The CDR3: CASSLIADSTDTQYF. CDR3 nucleotide sequence: TGTGCCAGCAGCTTAATTGCGGATAGCACAGATACGCAGTATTTT. Drawing the rest from reference TRBV7-3 and TRBJ2-3, the complete variable domain is GAGVSQTPSNKVTEKGKYVELRCDPISGHTALYWYRQSLGQGPEFLIYFQGTGAADDSGLPNDRFFAVRPEGSVSTLKIQRTERGDSAVYLCASSLIADSTDTQYFGPGTRLTVL.

The DNA for the CDR3 is TGTGCCAGTAGTCCCCGACTAGCGGGAGGCGGAAGGTCCTACGAGCAGTACTTC. It is translated as CASSPRLAGGGRSYEQYF. The chain employs TRBV19 and TRBJ2-7; TRBD2 matches at 13 bases. Per the germline V gene, CDR1 is LNHDA and CDR2 is SQIVND (reference sequence). This CDR3 spans 18 amino acids. V lost 5 bases, J lost 1 base, and 11 bases stayed unmatched.